These 25 T cell receptor beta chains came from one sample sequenced in a study of high-grade serous ovarian cancer treatment subgroups. Some clones are missing from TCRdb's copy, which holds only in-frame ones; the method was immunoSEQ multiplex PCR. The top ten clones hold 9% to 15% of a sample with approximately 4,100 clones, 55% to 85% of them seen once. The tumor samples were collected prior to definitive surgery or chemotherapy. Sequencing was carried out using tumor tissue. The receptors here all came from a human donor with high-grade serous ovarian cancer.

The rearrangement joins TRBV7-6 to TRBJ2-5; 13 bases align to TRBD2. V trimming: 2 bases; J trimming: 2 bases; junction bases outside the gene matches: 2. Germline V CDR1 and CDR2: SGHVS, FNYEAQ. This CDR3 comprises 16 residues. This CDR3 reads CASSLQLAGGQETQYF. For the CDR3, the DNA is TGTGCCAGCAGCTTACAACTAGCGGGGGGGCAAGAGACCCAGTACTTC.

This chain uses TRBV4-3 with TRBJ1-3; D might be TRBD1 (6 bases). Germline CDR1 reads LGHNA; CDR2 reads YSLEER. The CDR3 loop spans 15 amino acids. Trimming took 6 bases from V and 0 from J, leaving 12 bases between them. The CDR3: CASSRQAFSGNTIYF. In nucleotides, the CDR3 is TGCGCCAGCAGTCGACAGGCCTTCTCTGGAAACACCATATATTTT.

The rearrangement uses TRBV7-2 and TRBJ2-3, with D unresolved. Germline loops: CDR1 SGHTA, CDR2 FQGNSA. The CDR3 sequence is 15 residues long. The V end lost 2 bases, the J end lost 2 bases, and 11 bases lay between the germline ends. CDR3 in amino acids: CASSLSPGFTDTQYF. The CDR3 region has the DNA TGTGCCAGCAGCTTATCTCCCGGATTCACAGATACGCAGTATTTT.

By sample fraction, this clone is medium-sized. The V and J genes are TRBV19 and TRBJ2-1; D uncertain. Between the trimmed V and J ends, which lost 6 bases and 1 base, there was a span of 13 bases. CDR1 is LNHDA and CDR2 is SQIVND in the germline V gene (reference sequence). The CDR3 extends over 15 amino acids. The CDR3 DNA reads TGTGCCAGTAGCCCTGGGGTACCATCCTACAATGAGCAGTTCTTC. Its protein is CASSPGVPSYNEQFF.

V and J are TRBV6-1 and TRBJ2-3; 11 nucleotides align to TRBD2. The CDR3 is 16 residues long. After removal of 0 bases from V and 2 bases from J, the junction contained 1 base not matched to a gene. Looked up from germline, CDR1 is MNHNS and CDR2 is SASEGT. Here the CDR3 reads CASSEASGGATDTQYF. The CDR3 coding sequence is TGTGCCAGCAGTGAAGCTAGCGGGGGGGCCACAGATACGCAGTATTTT.

This clone was observed a few times. The V and J genes are TRBV7-8 and TRBJ2-3, with 10 bases aligning to TRBD2. CDR3 size: 15 residues. V shed 5 bases and J 6 bases; nucleotides not matched to a gene: 8. CDR1 is SGHVS, CDR2 FQNEAQ, per germline. The CDR3 DNA reads as TGTGCCAGCAGCACTAGCGGGGCCTTTTTGGATACGCAGTATTTT. It encodes CASSTSGAFLDTQYF.

The CDR3 bases are TGCAGCGTTGAAGATCGGGTCAGGGCAAGAGAGACCCAGTACTTC. Its protein product is CSVEDRVRARETQYF. The V and J genes are TRBV29-1 and TRBJ2-5; D perhaps matches TRBD1 (5 bases). The CDR3 is 15 amino acids. The V gene lost 0 bases and the J gene lost 4 bases, with 15 bases spanning the gap. Germline CDR1 is SQVTM and CDR2 is ANQGSEA.

The V call is TRBV4-3, the J call TRBJ2-2; maybe TRBD1 (6 bases). This CDR3 region has 17 residues. Germline V lookup: CDR1 LGHNA, CDR2 YSLEER. Trimming took off 2 bases at V and 2 bases at J, with 15 bases between the two ends. CDR3 region: CASSQKTGHLNTGELFF. CDR3 nucleotides: TGCGCCAGCAGCCAAAAGACGGGACACCTAAACACCGGGGAGCTGTTTTTT.

This chain uses TRBV5-1 with TRBJ1-4; 7 bases map to TRBD1. CDR3 length: 16 residues. V was clipped by 5 bases and J by 0 bases; unmatched bases: 7. Germline-derived CDR1 and CDR2 are SGHRS and YFSETQ. CDR3 nucleotides: TGCGCCAGCAGTTTGACAGGGACTGCAACTAATGAAAAACTGTTTTTT. Protein: CASSLTGTATNEKLFF.

This chain links TRBV6-1 with TRBJ1-1; the match to TRBD1 covers 9 bases. J was trimmed by 10 bases and V by 3 bases; bases with no gene match: 9. The CDR3 extends over 14 amino acids. CDR1 is MNHNS, CDR2 SASEGT, per germline. The CDR3 sequence: CASSDYRDRETAFF. In DNA form, the CDR3 reads TGTGCCAGCAGTGACTACCGGGACAGGGAGACAGCTTTCTTT.

This chain joins TRBV19 and TRBJ1-2; D not resolved. The germline V gene has CDR1 LNHDA and CDR2 SQIVND (reference sequence). V gave up 10 bases and J gave up 4 bases, with 19 bases separating them. CDR3 length equals 14 residues. The CDR3 is CATTDPGRSYGYTF. The CDR3 bases are TGTGCCACGACTGACCCAGGACGGAGCTATGGCTACACCTTC.

The V and J genes are TRBV6-1 and TRBJ2-7, with 9 positions matching TRBD1. The length of the CDR3 is 14 residues. J lost 5 bases, V lost 2 bases, and 4 bases had no gene match. From germline, CDR1 is MNHNS and CDR2 SASEGT. CDR3 nucleotide sequence: TGTGCCAGCAGTGAAAGGAACAGGGGGCACGAGCAGTACTTC. It specifies CASSERNRGHEQYF.

V and J are TRBV10-2 and TRBJ2-4; D ambiguous. The CDR3 loop spans 14 amino acids. The V gene's germline CDR1 is WSHSY and CDR2 SAAADI. Trimming removed 6 bases at V and 0 bases at J, with 9 bases between. CDR3 sequence (DNA): TGCGCCAGCAGGGATGATCAAGCCAAAAACATTCAGTACTTC. Translating gives CASRDDQAKNIQYF.

The chain has TRBV6-6 and TRBJ2-3; D call uncertain. V lost 3 bases and J lost 0, with 7 bases in between. Per germline, CDR1 MNHNY and CDR2 SVGAGI (reference sequence). The CDR3 has 14 residues. The CDR3 protein is CASSYYASTDTQYF. Written as DNA, the CDR3 is TGTGCCAGCAGTTATTACGCTAGCACAGATACGCAGTATTTT.

This chain joins TRBV27 and TRBJ1-1; the match to TRBD1 covers 7 bases. Germline V gives CDR1 MNHEY, CDR2 SMNVEV (reference sequence). V shed 4 bases, J shed 0 bases, and the junction held 5 bases outside the gene matches. The CDR3 length is 15 residues. This chain's CDR3 is CASSSPDRLNTEAFF. CDR3 coding DNA: TGTGCCAGCAGTTCCCCGGACAGGTTGAACACTGAAGCTTTCTTT.

This clone was seen only a few times. The genes are TRBV2 and TRBJ1-4; D uncertain. This CDR3 has 16 residues. The V gene's germline CDR1 is SNHLY and CDR2 FYNNEI. Trimming pared 2 bases from V and 0 bases from J, leaving 10 bases between. The CDR3 reads CASSEIGRTTNEKLFF. The CDR3 DNA sequence: TGTGCCAGCAGTGAAATAGGACGGACAACTAATGAAAAACTGTTTTTT.

This chain links TRBV25-1 with TRBJ1-2; D unclear. Germline V gene sequence: CDR1 MGHDK, CDR2 SYGVNS. This CDR3 contains 11 residues. Trimming pared 4 bases from V and 8 bases from J, leaving 8 bases between. In nucleotides, the CDR3 is TGTGCCAGCAGTGTACTCGCAGGCTACACCTTC. It yields the protein CASSVLAGYTF.

The CDR3 DNA reads as TGTGCCAGCAGCTCGGGTGGAAGCAATTCACCCCTCCACTTT. Translated, it gives CASSSGGSNSPLHF. The chain combines TRBV5-4 with TRBJ1-6; D gene ambiguous. The ends were cut back, 3 bases at V and 7 bases at J, with 11 bases in the middle. The CDR3 runs 14 residues. Germline CDR1 SGHNT, CDR2 YYREEE (reference sequence).

V and J are TRBV5-8 and TRBJ1-2, with unresolved D. Germline-derived CDR1 and CDR2 are SGHTS and YDEGEE. This CDR3 is built from 13 residues. The ends were cut back, 2 bases at V and 8 bases at J, with 13 bases in the middle. CDR3 nucleotide sequence: TGTGCCAGCAGCTTCGAAATTCGCGGCGGCTACACCTTC. The encoded protein is CASSFEIRGGYTF.

The chain joins TRBV7-2 to TRBJ1-3, with 10 bases matching TRBD1. The CDR3 is 14 amino acids. V gave up 7 bases and J gave up 2 bases; unmatched junction bases: 2. Germline V gene data show CDR1 as SGHTA and CDR2 as FQGNSA. The CDR3 here is CASTGTGAGNTIYF. In DNA, the CDR3 is TGTGCCAGCACCGGGACAGGGGCTGGAAACACCATATATTTT. Using reference TRBV7-2 and TRBJ1-3 for the parts outside the CDR3, the full variable domain is GAGVSQSPSNKVTEKGKDVELRCDPISGHTALYWYRQSLGQGLEFLIYFQGNSAPDKSGLPSDRFSAERTGGSVSTLTIQRTQQEDSAVYLCASTGTGAGNTIYFGEGSWLTVV.

This clone came up once. The genes are TRBV7-8 and TRBJ1-2, with D perhaps TRBD1 (6 bases). Trimming took 5 bases from V and 8 from J, leaving 15 bases between them. This CDR3 spans 13 amino acids. Germline V lookup: CDR1 SGHVS, CDR2 FQNEAQ. The CDR3 loop reads CASSPRQDGGYTF. CDR3 coding DNA: TGTGCCAGCAGCCCAAGACAGGATGGCGGCTACACCTTC.

This chain links TRBV29-1 with TRBJ2-1; weak D call: TRBD2 (5 bases). From germline, CDR1 is SQVTM and CDR2 ANQGSEA. The CDR3 is 14 amino acids. Deletions cut 7 bases from V and 2 bases from J, with 15 bases between. The CDR3 DNA reads as TGCAGCGGCGACAAAGCCGGGACCTACAATGAGCAGTTCTTC. Translation gives CSGDKAGTYNEQFF.

In its sample, this clone was seen once. J is TRBJ1-1 and V is TRBV13, with D maybe TRBD1 (5 bases). The germline V gene has CDR1 PRHDT and CDR2 FYEKMQ (reference sequence). The germline V and J ends were trimmed by 0 bases and 5 bases, with 13 bases remaining between them. This CDR3 comprises 15 residues. Here the CDR3 DNA reads TGTGCCAGCAGCTTAGGCCGTGGGGCTGGTACTGAAGCTTTCTTT. This sequence encodes CASSLGRGAGTEAFF.

The chain combines TRBV7-8 with TRBJ2-5; D is undetermined. Germline V gene sequence: CDR1 SGHVS, CDR2 FQNEAQ. V gave up 4 bases and J gave up 1 base, with 7 bases separating them. The CDR3 is 13 amino acids. In DNA form, the CDR3 reads TGTGCCAGCAGCTATGGAGTCCAAGAGACCCAGTACTTC. It yields the protein CASSYGVQETQYF. The whole variable domain, remainder taken from reference TRBV7-8 and TRBJ2-5, is GAGVSQSPRYKVAKRGQDVALRCDPISGHVSLFWYQQALGQGPEFLTYFQNEAQLDKSGLPSDRFFAERPEGSVSTLKIQRTQQEDSAVYLCASSYGVQETQYFGPGTRLLVL.

This chain uses TRBV27 with TRBJ1-1, with a weak D call TRBD1 (5 bases). There are 14 residues in the CDR3. The germline CDR1 and CDR2 sequences are MNHEY and SMNVEV (reference sequence). The ends were cut back, 3 bases at V and 1 base at J, with 9 bases in the middle. As DNA, the CDR3 is TGTGCCAGCAGTTTTTGGGGGGGGAACACTGAAGCTTTCTTT. The encoded protein is CASSFWGGNTEAFF.